This TCR beta chain appears in the sequencing data of a study of radiation and T cells in renal cell carcinoma. Overall study: Nephrectomy followed 15 Gy stereotactic body radiation by 4 weeks.

Repertoires were generated with immunoSEQ multiplex PCR, while TCRdb's copy carries only in-frame clones and drops some. The sample lists some 150,000 clones; about 87% were seen once. Study outcomes and limitations: Pretreatment tumor biopsies were lacking, so baseline clonotypes are unknown. In blood, top tumor clones expanded by 2 weeks, shrinking by 4.

Notes on this clone: Its antigen is not known.

The CDR3 sequence is 14 residues long. CDR1 and CDR2 from the germline V gene are SGDLS and YYNGEE. Trimming cost V 4 bases and J 3 bases; bases outside gene matches: 7. Time point described: blood 2 weeks post-SBRT. As to treatment: 15 Gy SBRT to primary tumor, nephrectomy 4 weeks later. Blood was sampled at baseline, 2 weeks and 4 weeks after SBRT. The material sequenced was blood, taken from a patient whose treatment included radiotherapy and nephrectomy. The rearrangement links TRBV9 to TRBJ2-7; 7 nucleotides line up with TRBD2. The receptor was derived from a woman in her forties or fifties with renal cell carcinoma. The CDR3 is CASSSTGGFYEQYF. In DNA form, the CDR3 reads TGTGCCAGCAGCTCCACGGGGGGTTTCTACGAGCAGTACTTC.